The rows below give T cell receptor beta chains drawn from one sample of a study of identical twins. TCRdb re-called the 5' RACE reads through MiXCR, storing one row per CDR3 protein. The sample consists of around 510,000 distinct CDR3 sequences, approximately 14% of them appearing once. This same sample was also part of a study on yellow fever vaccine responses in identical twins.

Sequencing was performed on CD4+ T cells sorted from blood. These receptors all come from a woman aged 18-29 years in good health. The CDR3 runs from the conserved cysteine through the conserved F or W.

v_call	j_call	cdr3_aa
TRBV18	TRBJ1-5	CASSLTGSAYSNQPQHF
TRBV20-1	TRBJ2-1	CSARDREITSGKQFF
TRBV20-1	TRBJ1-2	CSALPAGHDRGLGYTF
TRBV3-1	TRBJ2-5	CASSGRRGTEETQYF
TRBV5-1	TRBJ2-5	CASSPTSKQETQYF
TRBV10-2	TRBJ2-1	CASSDFPGGRIYNEQFF
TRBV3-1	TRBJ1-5	CASSQELSVTQPQHF
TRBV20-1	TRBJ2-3	CSARVLGGSTDTQYF
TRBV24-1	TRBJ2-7	CATSDPTGTGVREQYF
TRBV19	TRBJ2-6	CASSWLLSSGANVLTF
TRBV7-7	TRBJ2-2	CATTGGPNTGELFF
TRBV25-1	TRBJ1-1	CASNAANTEAFF
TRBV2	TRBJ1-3	CASKTIGGSGNTIYF
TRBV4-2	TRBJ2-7	CASSQVAGTSYEQYF
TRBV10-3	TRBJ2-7	CAISRTGFVDEQYF
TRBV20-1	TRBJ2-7	CSARDRSGGLTYEQYF
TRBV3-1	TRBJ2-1	CASSQGTQASSYNEQFF
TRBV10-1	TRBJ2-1	CASSATGTSGDEQFF
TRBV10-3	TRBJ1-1	CAISDTTAGLGVTEAFF
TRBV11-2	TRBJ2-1	CASSLRAGPYNEQFF
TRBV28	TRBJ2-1	CASSWGGVGGNEQFF
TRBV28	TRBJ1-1	CASSFRQGVAMNTEAFF
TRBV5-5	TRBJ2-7	CASSLISGGAPTYEQYF
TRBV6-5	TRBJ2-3	CASSYSRPRTDTQYF
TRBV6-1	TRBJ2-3	CASSRGTRGSSTDTQYF
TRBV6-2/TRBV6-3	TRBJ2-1	CASSLPSGRLGNEQFF
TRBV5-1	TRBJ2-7	CASRGLAGLSYEQYF
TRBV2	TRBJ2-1	CASSENTVSEQFF
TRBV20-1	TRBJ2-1	CSARVSTRKRNEQFF
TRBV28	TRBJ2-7	CASSLGRYEQYF
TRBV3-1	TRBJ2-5	CASSQDLRDQETQYF
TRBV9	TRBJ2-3	CASSFTLGGTDTQYF
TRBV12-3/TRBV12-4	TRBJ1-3	CASSSRQGKSGNTIYF
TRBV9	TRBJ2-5	CASSVQIGGAEETQYF
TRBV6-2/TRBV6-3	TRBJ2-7	CASVARDSTYEQYF
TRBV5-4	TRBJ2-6	CASSLNNRGTGANVLTF
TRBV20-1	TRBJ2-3	CSARSSLQGPTDTQYF
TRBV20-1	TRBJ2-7	CSASRRGVSYEQYF
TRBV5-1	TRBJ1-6	CASRSEGQVPSPLHF
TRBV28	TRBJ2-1	CASSSRVRNEQFF
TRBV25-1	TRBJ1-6	CASSESQGRNSPLHF
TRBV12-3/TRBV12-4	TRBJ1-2	CASSRQGAIDGYTF
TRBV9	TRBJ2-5	CASSVGTGETQYF
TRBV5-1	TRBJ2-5	CASSLGFQETQYF
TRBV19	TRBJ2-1	CASSNLAGGNNEQFF